The clone carrying this T cell receptor (beta chain) was seen only once. These data come from a study of blood T cell repertoires in COVID-19. There are 13 residues in the CDR3. CDR1 and CDR2 (germline): LGHDT, YNNKEL (reference sequence). V lost 8 bases, J lost 1 base, and 4 bases stayed unmatched. Source study methods: Reference gene primer amplification in the assay estimated nucleated cell counts. Only in-frame clones appear in the TCRdb table, and some are missing; sequencing was by immunoSEQ multiplex PCR. V and J calls and clone size follow that table, whereas D and trimming were derived from the DNA. The repertoire has roughly 150,000 clones, more than 70% of them found once; the top ten carry roughly 6%.

This clonotype was obtained from a man aged 40-50 years who had recovered from COVID-19. Sequenced: PBMCs or T cells enriched from blood (not recorded which). The chain carries TRBV3-1 (or the pseudogene TRBV3-2) and TRBJ2-5; the match to TRBD2 covers 7 bases. The chain's CDR3 is CASRAGVQETQYF. CDR3 sequence (DNA): TGTGCCAGCCGGGCGGGGGTCCAAGAGACCCAGTACTTC.